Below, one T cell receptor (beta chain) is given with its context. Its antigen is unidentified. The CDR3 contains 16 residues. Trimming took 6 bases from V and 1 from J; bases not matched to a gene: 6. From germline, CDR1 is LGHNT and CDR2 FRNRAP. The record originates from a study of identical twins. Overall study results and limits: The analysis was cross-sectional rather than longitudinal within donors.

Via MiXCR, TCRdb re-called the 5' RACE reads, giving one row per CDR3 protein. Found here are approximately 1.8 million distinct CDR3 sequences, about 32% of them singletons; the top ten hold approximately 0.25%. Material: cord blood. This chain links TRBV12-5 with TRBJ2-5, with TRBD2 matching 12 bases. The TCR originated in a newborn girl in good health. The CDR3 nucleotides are TGTGCTAGTGGCCCTGGGACTAGCGGGCTCCAAGAGACCCAGTACTTC. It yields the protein CASGPGTSGLQETQYF.